These 5 T cell receptor beta chains were sequenced from one sample in a study of blood T cells in healthy people across ages. Alongside a J-beta primer mix, a sample-barcoded 5' primer served in a second PCR lasting about 6 to 11 cycles. TCRdb used MiXCR to reprocess the 5' RACE reads, holding one entry per CDR3 protein. Of approximately 1.5 million distinct CDR3 sequences in the sample, roughly 30% are singletons; the top ten hold 10% to 12%. Source material: blood. The receptors shown here come from a woman under 40 in good health.

This clonotype was seen once. The V and J genes are TRBV27 and TRBJ2-5, with D maybe TRBD2 (6 bases). Looked up from germline, CDR1 is MNHEY and CDR2 is SMNVEV (reference sequence). The CDR3 loop spans 16 amino acids. Deletions cut 5 bases from V and 4 bases from J, with 20 bases between. The CDR3 is CASSPVTGAKRETQYF. In nucleotides, the CDR3 is TGTGCCAGCAGTCCCGTAACGGGAGCCAAGAGAGAGACCCAGTACTTC.

The J gene is TRBJ2-2, the V gene TRBV9; 9 bases are shared with TRBD1. CDR1 and CDR2 (germline): SGDLS, YYNGEE. CDR3 size: 15 residues. Unmatched junction bases numbered 5, after V lost 2 bases and J lost 6 bases. CDR3 DNA: TGTGCCAGCAGCGTTAGGACAGGGGATCCCGGGGAGCTGTTTTTT. Residues: CASSVRTGDPGELFF.

This rearrangement joins TRBV30 to TRBJ2-3; perhaps TRBD1 as D (5 bases). Germline values: CDR1 GTSNPN, CDR2 SVGIG (reference sequence). The length of the CDR3 is 13 residues. Trimming removed 2 bases at V and 6 bases at J, with 12 bases between. For the CDR3, the DNA is TGTGCCTGGAGTCTCGTGACAGAGGATACGCAGTATTTT. It yields the protein CAWSLVTEDTQYF.

This clonotype was detected a few times. Compared with germline, one end of the junction differs, possibly owing to a read error. This rearrangement joins TRBV9 to TRBJ2-1; 7 nucleotides line up with TRBD2. The CDR3 has 17 amino acids. Germline lookup yields CDR1 SGDLS and CDR2 YYNGEE. The CDR3 bases are TGTGCCAGCAGCGCATGGGGACTAACGGGGTCCTACAATAAGCAGTTCTTC. Its protein is CASSAWGLTGSYNKQFF.

The V gene is TRBV27, the J gene TRBJ2-7; a weak D match, TRBD1 (6 bases). Germline loops: CDR1 MNHEY, CDR2 SMNVEV (reference sequence). This CDR3 has 14 amino acids. Deletions cut 6 bases from V and 3 bases from J, with 15 bases between. The CDR3 spells CASRSHRENYEQYF. CDR3 coding DNA: TGTGCCAGCAGGAGTCACAGGGAGAACTACGAGCAGTACTTC.